The T cell receptor beta chain under discussion was sequenced for a study of cytomegalovirus exposure and HLA in healthy donors. 60 Vbeta and 13 Jbeta primers were used in PCR. Here immunoSEQ multiplex PCR was the method, and the copy in TCRdb shows in-frame clones only, minus some. The top ten hold 3% to 4% of the sample, which has more than 95,000 clones, 72% seen once. This CDR3 comprises 15 residues. Per germline, CDR1 SNHLY and CDR2 FYNNEI. Trimming took off 4 bases at V and 1 base at J, with 10 bases between the two ends. The sequenced sample was PBMCs. This clonotype was sampled from a man aged 25 to 45 in good health and CMV-seronegative. V is TRBV2 and J is TRBJ1-4; D not resolved. Here the CDR3 DNA reads TGTGCCAGCAGTGGAGGATACCAAACTAATGAAAAACTGTTTTTT. Translated: CASSGGYQTNEKLFF.